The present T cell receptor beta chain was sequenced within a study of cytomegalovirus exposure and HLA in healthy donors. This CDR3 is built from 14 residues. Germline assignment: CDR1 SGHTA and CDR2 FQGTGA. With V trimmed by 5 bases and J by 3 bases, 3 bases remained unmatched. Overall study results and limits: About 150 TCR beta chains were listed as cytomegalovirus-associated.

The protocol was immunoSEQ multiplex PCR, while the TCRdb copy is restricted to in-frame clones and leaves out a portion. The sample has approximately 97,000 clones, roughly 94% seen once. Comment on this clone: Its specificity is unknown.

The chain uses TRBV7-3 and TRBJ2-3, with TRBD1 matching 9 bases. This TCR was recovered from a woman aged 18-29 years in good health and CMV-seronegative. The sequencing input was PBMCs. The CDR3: CASSPGTGTDTQYF. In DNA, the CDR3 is TGTGCCAGCAGCCCCGGGACAGGGACAGATACGCAGTATTTT.